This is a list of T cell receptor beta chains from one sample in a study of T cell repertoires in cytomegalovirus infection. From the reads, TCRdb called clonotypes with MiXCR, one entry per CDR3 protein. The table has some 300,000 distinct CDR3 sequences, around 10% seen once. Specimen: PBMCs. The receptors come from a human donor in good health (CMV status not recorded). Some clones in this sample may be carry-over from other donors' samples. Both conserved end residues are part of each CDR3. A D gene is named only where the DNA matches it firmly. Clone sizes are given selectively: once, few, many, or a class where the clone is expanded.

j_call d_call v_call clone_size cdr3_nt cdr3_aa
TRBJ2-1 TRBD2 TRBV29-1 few TGCAGCGCCCCTCCGTGGCGGGGGGGCACCCTAGGGGAGTACAATGAGCAGTTCTTC CSAPPWRGGTLGEYNEQFF
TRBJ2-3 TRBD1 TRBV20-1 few TGCAGTGCTAGAGATTTTCGAGGGGGCGGGACAGATACGCAGTATTTT CSARDFRGGGTDTQYF
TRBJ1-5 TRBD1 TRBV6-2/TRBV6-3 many TGTGCCAGCAGTTACGCAGGGGGAAATCAGCCCCAGCATTTT CASSYAGGNQPQHF
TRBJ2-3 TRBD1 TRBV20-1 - TGCAGTGCTAGAAATGACAGGGCGACTTACACAGATACGCAGTATTTT CSARNDRATYTDTQYF
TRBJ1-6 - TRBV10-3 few TGTGCCATCAGTGGACAGGCGGGACCCCTCCACTTT CAISGQAGPLHF
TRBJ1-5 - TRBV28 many TGTGCCAGTGTTGGGACGGCAGGGTTTTTAAATGGCAATCAGCCCCAGCATTTT CASVGTAGFLNGNQPQHF
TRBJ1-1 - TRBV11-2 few TGTGCCAGCAGCGGTGCGGGGATGACTGAAGCTTTCTTT CASSGAGMTEAFF
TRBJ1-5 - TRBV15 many TGTGCCACCAGCATTCGGCAGAGCAATCAGCCCCAGCATTTT CATSIRQSNQPQHF
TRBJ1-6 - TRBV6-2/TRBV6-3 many TGTGCCAGCAGCCGCGGACACGAAAATTCACCCCTCCACTTT CASSRGHENSPLHF
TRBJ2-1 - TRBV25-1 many TGTGCCAGCAGTGGATCCCGGGTCTTGGTCTTC CASSGSRVLVF
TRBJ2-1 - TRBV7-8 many TGTGCCAGCAGCTTTACGTGGGGGGCCGCGTTCAATGAGCAGTTCTTC CASSFTWGAAFNEQFF
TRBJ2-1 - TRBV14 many TGTGCCAGCAGCGAGGGCCCGGAGGGATCGTGGGGCCTTTACAATGAGCAGTTCTTC CASSEGPEGSWGLYNEQFF
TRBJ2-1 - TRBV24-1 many TGTGCCACCAGTGATTTGACAGCGGGCTACAATGAGCAGTTCTTC CATSDLTAGYNEQFF
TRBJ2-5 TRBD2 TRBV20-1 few TGCAGTGCTAATACGGGGGGTTTGGAGACCCAGTACTTC CSANTGGLETQYF
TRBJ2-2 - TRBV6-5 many TGTGCCAGCACTCCAGGCAGGGCGAACACCGGGGAGCTGTTTTTT CASTPGRANTGELFF
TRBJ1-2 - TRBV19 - TGTGCCAGTAGTACCGACAGGAGGGGATATGGCTACACCTTC CASSTDRRGYGYTF
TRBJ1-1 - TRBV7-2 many TGTGCCAGCAGCACTCAGGGTGGGGTCACTGAAGCTTTCTTT CASSTQGGVTEAFF
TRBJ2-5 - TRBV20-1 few TGCAGTGCTAGAACTTCCAGGGGGACTTCAATTCAAGAGACCCAGTACTTC CSARTSRGTSIQETQYF
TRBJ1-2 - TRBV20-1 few TGCAGTGCTCCTCCAGGGGACCGTAACTATGGCTACACCTTC CSAPPGDRNYGYTF
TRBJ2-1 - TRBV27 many TGTGCCAGCAGCCCTCTGGGATCCTTGAATGAGCAGTTCTTC CASSPLGSLNEQFF
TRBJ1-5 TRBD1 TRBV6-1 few TGTGCCAGCAGAGGACAGGGAGGCGGCAATCAGCCCCAGCATTTT CASRGQGGGNQPQHF
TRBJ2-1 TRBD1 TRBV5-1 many TGCGCCAGCAGCCTCCCTGACAGGGGCAATGAGCAGTTCTTC CASSLPDRGNEQFF
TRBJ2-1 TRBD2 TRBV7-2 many TGTGCCAGCAGCGTGACTAGCGGGACAGGCAGGGAGCAGTTCTTC CASSVTSGTGREQFF
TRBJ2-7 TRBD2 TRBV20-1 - TGCAGTGCTAGTGACTCTAGCGGGGCCTACGAGCAGTACTTC CSASDSSGAYEQYF
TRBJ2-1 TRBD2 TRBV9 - TGTGCCAGCAGCGTAGCTGGACGGGGGGGCTTTTACAATGAGCAGTTCTTC CASSVAGRGGFYNEQFF
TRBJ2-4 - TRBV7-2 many TGTGCCAGCAGCTTCCACGGTGTCCCGTCGGCAAACATTCAGTACTTC CASSFHGVPSANIQYF
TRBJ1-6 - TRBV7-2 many TGTGCCAGCAGCTTAGAATCGGGCAGTAATTCACCCCTCCACTTT CASSLESGSNSPLHF
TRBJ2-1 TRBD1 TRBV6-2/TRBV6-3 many TGTGCCAGCAGCCGGACGACAGGGGGCATGGTGAATGAGCAGTTCTTC CASSRTTGGMVNEQFF
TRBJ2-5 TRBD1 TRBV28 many TGTGCCGTTACAGGGGGCCGCGAAGAGACCCAGTACTTC CAVTGGREETQYF
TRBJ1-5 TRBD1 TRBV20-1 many TGCAGTGCTATAGGACAGGGGAATCAGCCCCAGCATTTT CSAIGQGNQPQHF
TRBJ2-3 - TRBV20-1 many TGCAGTGGTATTTCGGGGAGCACAGATACGCAGTATTTT CSGISGSTDTQYF
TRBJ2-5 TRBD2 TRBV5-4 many TGTGCCAGCAGCCCGGGGGGGGGGTCGGAGACCCAGTACTTC CASSPGGGSETQYF
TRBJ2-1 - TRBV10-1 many TGCGCCAGCAGTGAGGGTAGCAGCGCCTACAATGAGCAGTTCTTC CASSEGSSAYNEQFF
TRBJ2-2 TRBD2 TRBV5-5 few TGTGCCAGCAGCCCCCCCGGACTAGCGGGGGGGTTCACCGGGGAGCTGTTTTTT CASSPPGLAGGFTGELFF
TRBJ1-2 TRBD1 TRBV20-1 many TGCAGTGCTCCTAGGGACAGGACTAACTATGGCTACACCTTC CSAPRDRTNYGYTF
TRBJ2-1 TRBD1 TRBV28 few TGTGCCAGCAGGACAGGGGGATTCAATGAGCAGTTCTTC CASRTGGFNEQFF
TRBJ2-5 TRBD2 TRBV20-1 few TGCAGTGCTAAAGCGGGGTCGGAGACCCAGTACTTC CSAKAGSETQYF